The present entry profiles one TCR beta chain with its context. The method was immunoSEQ multiplex PCR; TCRdb's version includes in-frame clones alone and lacks a portion of them. The sample shows tens of thousands of clones, approximately 88% of them seen only once. The entry originates in a study of T cell changes during pregnancy in multiple sclerosis. Looked up from germline, CDR1 is MNHEY and CDR2 is SMNVEV (reference sequence). V was pared by 6 bases and J by 4 bases, with 6 bases of the junction left unmatched. This CDR3 has 15 amino acids. This TCR came from a female donor with multiple sclerosis, enrolled in a pregnancy study. This chain connects TRBV27 to TRBJ2-6; TRBD2 matches 7 bases. The input for sequencing was CD4+ T cells from peripheral blood mononuclear cells, taken in the first trimester of pregnancy. The CDR3 spells CASSYGGTGANVLTF. CDR3 in DNA: TGTGCCAGCAGCTACGGGGGGACCGGGGCCAACGTCCTGACTTTC.